The rows below give T cell receptor beta chains drawn from one sample of a study of beta chain features in type 1 diabetes. The data were produced by immunoSEQ multiplex PCR, yet TCRdb's version contains in-frame clones alone and is incomplete. The data hold about 340,000 clones, with approximately 9.9% observed a single time. The sample comprised central memory CD4+ T cells from blood. These receptors were collected from a young man with type 1 diabetes. Each CDR3 is given without its conserved first and last residue. Rows may omit the clone size; those that give it use once, few, many or a size class.

size,length,V,CDR3
NA,13,TRBV27,ASSPRRQGDYGYT
few,12,TRBV4-3,ASSQGEGYYGYT
few,12,TRBV29-1,SGSPPTINTEAF
NA,16,TRBV7-6,ASSLFPQGESSYNEQF
few,13,TRBV29-1,SAGQGAFRNTEAF
NA,15,TRBV4-2,ASSHGTGGVVRSPLH
few,14,TRBV6-1,ASSAPGGGMNTEAF
few,15,TRBV5-1,ASRPDWTGATNTEAF
few,13,TRBV5-6,AVGNRDLASDTQY
NA,12,TRBV5-6,ASSFRQGQETQY
NA,10,TRBV21-1,ASDVRVEKLF
few,10,TRBV29-1,SARDRVFEQF
few,13,TRBV9,ASSVGVSGEETQY
NA,11,TRBV19,ASSWDRNTEAF
NA,13,TRBV15,ATSRGGNSQETQY
NA,13,TRBV5-1,ASSLQFDRAYEQY
NA,11,TRBV19,ASSITWGNGYT
NA,13,TRBV9,ASSVDPGGNEKLF
NA,12,TRBV5-1,ASSLERSTDTQY
NA,15,TRBV9,ASSPGDLRSGANVLT
NA,12,TRBV7-2,ASSFDRANYGYT
NA,13,TRBV18,ASSPEGGSYNEQF
NA,14,TRBV29-1,SVPGVTGSSYNEQF
few,12,TRBV5-1,ASNDGTPGTEAF
NA,11,TRBV6-5,ASSPNTNYGYT
NA,11,TRBV4-3,ASSHSGGNEQF
few,14,TRBV28,ASSGHGTSGSDEQF
NA,15,TRBV5-4,ASSLGTSGGLPVAQY